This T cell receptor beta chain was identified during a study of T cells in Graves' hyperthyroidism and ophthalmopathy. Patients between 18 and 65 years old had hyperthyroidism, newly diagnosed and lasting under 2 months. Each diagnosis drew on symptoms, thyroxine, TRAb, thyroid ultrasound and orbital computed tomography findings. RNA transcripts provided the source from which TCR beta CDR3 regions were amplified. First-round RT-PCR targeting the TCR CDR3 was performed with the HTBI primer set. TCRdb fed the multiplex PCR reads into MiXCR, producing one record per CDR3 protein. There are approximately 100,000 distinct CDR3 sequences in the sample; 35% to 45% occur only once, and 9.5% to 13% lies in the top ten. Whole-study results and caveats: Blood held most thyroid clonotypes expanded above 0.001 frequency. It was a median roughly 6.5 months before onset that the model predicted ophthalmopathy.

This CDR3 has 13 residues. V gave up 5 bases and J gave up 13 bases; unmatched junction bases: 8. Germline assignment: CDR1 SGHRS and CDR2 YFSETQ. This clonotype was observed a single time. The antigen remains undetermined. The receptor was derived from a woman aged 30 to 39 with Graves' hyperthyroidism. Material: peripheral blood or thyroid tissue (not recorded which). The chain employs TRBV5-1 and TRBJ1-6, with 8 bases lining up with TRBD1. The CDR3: CASRSGQGVPLHF. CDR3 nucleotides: TGCGCCAGCAGGTCCGGACAGGGTGTTCCCCTCCACTTT.